This T cell receptor (beta chain) is from a study of monozygotic twins with inflammatory bowel disease. Donors each gave approximately 2.4 ml of blood. From germline, CDR1 is LNHDA and CDR2 SQIVND (reference sequence). The CDR3 sequence is 15 residues long. TCRdb re-called the 5' RACE reads; every CDR3 protein appears as one record, without DNA. This sample's table reports approximately 100,000 distinct CDR3 sequences. The chain combines TRBV19 with TRBJ2-3; TCRdb selects TRBD2, and the lack of DNA leaves this call unchecked. Sequenced: blood. The clonotype was recovered from a human donor with ulcerative colitis or Crohn's disease, or a healthy co-twin of an affected twin (not recorded which). CDR3 region: CASSIASGGGATQYF.